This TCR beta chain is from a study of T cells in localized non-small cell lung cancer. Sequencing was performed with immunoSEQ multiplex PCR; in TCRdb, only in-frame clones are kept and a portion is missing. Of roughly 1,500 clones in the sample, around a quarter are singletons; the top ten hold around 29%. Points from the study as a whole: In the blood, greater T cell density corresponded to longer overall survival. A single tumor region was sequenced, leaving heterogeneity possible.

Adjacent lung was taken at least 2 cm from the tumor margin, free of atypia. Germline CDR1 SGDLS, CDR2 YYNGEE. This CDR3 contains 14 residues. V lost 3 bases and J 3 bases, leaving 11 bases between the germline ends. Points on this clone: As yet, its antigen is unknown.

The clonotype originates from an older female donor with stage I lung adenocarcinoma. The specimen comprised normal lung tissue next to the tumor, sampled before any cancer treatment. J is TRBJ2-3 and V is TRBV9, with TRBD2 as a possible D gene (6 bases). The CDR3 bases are TGTGCCAGCAGCGAGAGCCGGGGGACAGATACGCAGTATTTT. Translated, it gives CASSESRGTDTQYF.